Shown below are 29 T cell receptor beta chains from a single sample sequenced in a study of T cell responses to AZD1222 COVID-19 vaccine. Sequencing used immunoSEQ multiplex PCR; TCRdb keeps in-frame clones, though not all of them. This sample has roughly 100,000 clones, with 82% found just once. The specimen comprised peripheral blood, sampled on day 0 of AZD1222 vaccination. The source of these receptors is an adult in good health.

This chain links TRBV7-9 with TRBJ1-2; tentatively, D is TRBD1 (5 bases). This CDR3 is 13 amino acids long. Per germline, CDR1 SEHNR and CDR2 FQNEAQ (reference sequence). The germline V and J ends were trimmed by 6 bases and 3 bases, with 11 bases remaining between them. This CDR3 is CASRSGTDYGYTF. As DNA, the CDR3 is TGTGCCAGCAGGTCCGGGACGGACTATGGCTACACCTTC.

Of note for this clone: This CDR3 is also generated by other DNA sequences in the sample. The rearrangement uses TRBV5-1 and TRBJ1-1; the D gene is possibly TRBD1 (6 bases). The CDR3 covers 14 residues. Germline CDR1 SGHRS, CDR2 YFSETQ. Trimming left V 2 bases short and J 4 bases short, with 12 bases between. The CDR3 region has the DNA TGCGCCAGCAGCTTACAGGGCGTTGGCACTGAAGCTTTCTTT. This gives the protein CASSLQGVGTEAFF.

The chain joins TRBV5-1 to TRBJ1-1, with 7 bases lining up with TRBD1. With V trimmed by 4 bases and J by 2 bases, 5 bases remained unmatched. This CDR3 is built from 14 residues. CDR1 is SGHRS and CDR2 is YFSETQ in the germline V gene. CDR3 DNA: TGCGCCAGCAGCGTGGGACAGTCTAACACTGAAGCTTTCTTT. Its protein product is CASSVGQSNTEAFF.

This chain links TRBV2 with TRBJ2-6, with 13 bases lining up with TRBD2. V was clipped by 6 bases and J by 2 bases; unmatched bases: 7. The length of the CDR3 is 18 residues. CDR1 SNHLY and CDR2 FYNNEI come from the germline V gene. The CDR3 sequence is CASRKLAGGTAGANVLTF. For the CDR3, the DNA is TGTGCCAGCAGAAAACTAGCGGGGGGGACTGCTGGGGCCAACGTCCTGACTTTC.

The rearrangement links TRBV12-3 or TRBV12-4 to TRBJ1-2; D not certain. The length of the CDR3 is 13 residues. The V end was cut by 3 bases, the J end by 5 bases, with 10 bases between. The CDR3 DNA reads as TGTGCCAGCAGTTTCGAGGGCTTGTATGGCTACACCTTC. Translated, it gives CASSFEGLYGYTF.

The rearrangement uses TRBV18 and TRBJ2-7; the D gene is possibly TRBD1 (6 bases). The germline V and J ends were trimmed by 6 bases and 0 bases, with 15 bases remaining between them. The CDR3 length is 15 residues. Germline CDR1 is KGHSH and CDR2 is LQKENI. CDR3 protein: CASSPRAGVSYEQYF. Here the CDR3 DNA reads TGTGCCAGCTCTCCGAGGGCAGGGGTCTCCTACGAGCAGTACTTC.

DNA of the CDR3: TGTGCCAGCTCACCAGGGCCGAACACTGAAGCTTTCTTT. Amino acid sequence: CASSPGPNTEAFF. The chain joins TRBV18 to TRBJ1-1; no clear D. V shed 2 bases and J shed 1 base, with 5 bases lying between them. CDR1 and CDR2 (germline): KGHSH, LQKENI. The CDR3 loop spans 13 amino acids. The full variable domain, with the rest looked up from reference TRBV18 and TRBJ1-1, is NAGVMQNPRHLVRRRGQEARLRCSPMKGHSHVYWYRQLPEEGLKFMVYLQKENIIDESGMPKERFSAEFPKEGPSILRIQQVVRGDSAAYFCASSPGPNTEAFFGQGTRLTVV.

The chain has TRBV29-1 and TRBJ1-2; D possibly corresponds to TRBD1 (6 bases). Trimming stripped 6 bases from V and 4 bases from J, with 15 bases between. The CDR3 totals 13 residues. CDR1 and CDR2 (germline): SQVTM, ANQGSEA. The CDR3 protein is CSVARDTSYGYTF. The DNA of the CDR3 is TGCAGCGTCGCACGGGACACCTCCTATGGCTACACCTTC.

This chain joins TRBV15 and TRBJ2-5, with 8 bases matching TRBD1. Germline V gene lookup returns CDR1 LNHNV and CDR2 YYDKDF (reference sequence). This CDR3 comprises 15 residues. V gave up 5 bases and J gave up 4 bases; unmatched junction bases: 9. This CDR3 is CATSGAGQVTETQYF. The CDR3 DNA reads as TGTGCCACCAGCGGGGCGGGACAGGTCACAGAGACCCAGTACTTC.

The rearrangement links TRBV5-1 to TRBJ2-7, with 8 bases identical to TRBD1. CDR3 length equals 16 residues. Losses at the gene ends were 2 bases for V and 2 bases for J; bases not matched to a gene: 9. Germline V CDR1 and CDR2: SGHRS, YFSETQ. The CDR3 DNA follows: TGCGCCAGCAGCTTTAGGGCAGGGGGCCTCCCCTACGAGCAGTACTTC. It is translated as CASSFRAGGLPYEQYF. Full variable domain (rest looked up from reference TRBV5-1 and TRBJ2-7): KAGVTQTPRYLIKTRGQQVTLSCSPISGHRSVSWYQQTPGQGLQFLFEYFSETQRNKGNFPGRFSGRQFSNSRSEMNVSTLELGDSALYLCASSFRAGGLPYEQYFGPGTRLTVT.

The CDR3 here is CASSLVGGGEKLFF. CDR3 coding DNA: TGCGCCAGCAGCTTGGTAGGGGGCGGCGAAAAACTGTTTTTT. The chain uses TRBV5-1 and TRBJ1-4; 7 nucleotides match TRBD1. Looked up from germline, CDR1 is SGHRS and CDR2 is YFSETQ. V was clipped by 0 bases and J by 8 bases; unmatched bases: 4. The CDR3 runs 14 residues. Variable domain in full (rest from reference TRBV5-1 and TRBJ1-4): KAGVTQTPRYLIKTRGQQVTLSCSPISGHRSVSWYQQTPGQGLQFLFEYFSETQRNKGNFPGRFSGRQFSNSRSEMNVSTLELGDSALYLCASSLVGGGEKLFFGSGTQLSVL.

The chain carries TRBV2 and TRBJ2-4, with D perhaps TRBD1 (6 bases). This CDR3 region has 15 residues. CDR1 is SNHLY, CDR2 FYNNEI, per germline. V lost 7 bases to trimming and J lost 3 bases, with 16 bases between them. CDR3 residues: CASTQGSLGKNIQYF. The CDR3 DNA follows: TGTGCCAGCACCCAGGGGAGTCTTGGCAAAAACATTCAGTACTTC.

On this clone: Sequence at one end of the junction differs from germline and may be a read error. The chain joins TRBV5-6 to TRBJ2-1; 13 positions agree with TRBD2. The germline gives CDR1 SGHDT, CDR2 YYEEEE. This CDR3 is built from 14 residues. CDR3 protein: CASSSGLAGAHRIF. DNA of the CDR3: TGTGCCAGCAGCTCCGGACTAGCGGGGGCCCACCGGATCTTC. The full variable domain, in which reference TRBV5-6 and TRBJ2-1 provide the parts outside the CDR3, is DAGVTQSPTHLIKTRGQQVTLRCSPKSGHDTVSWYQQALGQGPQFIFQYYEEEERQRGNFPDRFSGHQFPNYSSELNVNALLLGDSALYLCASSSGLAGAHRIFGPGTRLTVL.

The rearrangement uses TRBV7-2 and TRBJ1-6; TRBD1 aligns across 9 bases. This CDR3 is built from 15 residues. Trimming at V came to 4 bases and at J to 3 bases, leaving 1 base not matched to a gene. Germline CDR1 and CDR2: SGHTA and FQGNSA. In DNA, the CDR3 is TGTGCCAGCAGCTCGACAGGGGGCTATAATTCACCCCTCCACTTT. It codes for CASSSTGGYNSPLHF.

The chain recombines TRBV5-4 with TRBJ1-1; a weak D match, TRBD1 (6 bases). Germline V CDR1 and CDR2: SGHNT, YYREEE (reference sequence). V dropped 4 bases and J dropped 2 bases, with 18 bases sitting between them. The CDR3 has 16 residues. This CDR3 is CASSLNPGTPNTEAFF. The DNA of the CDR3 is TGTGCCAGCAGCCTGAATCCCGGGACACCAAACACTGAAGCTTTCTTT.

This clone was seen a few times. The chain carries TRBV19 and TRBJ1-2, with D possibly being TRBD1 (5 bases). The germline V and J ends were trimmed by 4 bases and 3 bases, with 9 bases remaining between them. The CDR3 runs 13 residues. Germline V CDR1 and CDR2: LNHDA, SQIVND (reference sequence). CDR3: CASSNRGDYGYTF. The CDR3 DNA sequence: TGTGCCAGTAGTAATCGGGGGGACTATGGCTACACCTTC.

The CDR3 here is CASDNRGWGYTF. Written as DNA, the CDR3 is TGTGCCAGTGATAACAGGGGGTGGGGCTACACCTTC. This rearrangement joins TRBV3-1 (or the pseudogene TRBV3-2) to TRBJ1-2; 8 nucleotides align to TRBD1. The CDR3 is 12 amino acids. Germline values: CDR1 LGHDT, CDR2 YNNKEL (reference sequence). V was clipped by 9 bases and J by 8 bases; unmatched bases: 8.

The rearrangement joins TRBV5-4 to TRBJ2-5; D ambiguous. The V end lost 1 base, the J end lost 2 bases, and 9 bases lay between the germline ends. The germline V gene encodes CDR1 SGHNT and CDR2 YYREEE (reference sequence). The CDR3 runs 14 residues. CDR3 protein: CASSLISGQETQYF. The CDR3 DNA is TGTGCCAGCAGCTTGATTTCAGGTCAAGAGACCCAGTACTTC.

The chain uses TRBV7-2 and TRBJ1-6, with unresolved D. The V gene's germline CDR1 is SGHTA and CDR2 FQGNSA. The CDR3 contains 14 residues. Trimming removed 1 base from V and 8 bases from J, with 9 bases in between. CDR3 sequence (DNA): TGTGCCAGCAGCTTAGAATGGTTCGATTCACCCCTCCACTTT. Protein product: CASSLEWFDSPLHF.

This CDR3 reads CASSSPTAPKGYGYTF. CDR3 nucleotides: TGTGCCAGCAGCTCTCCGACTGCGCCCAAAGGCTATGGCTACACCTTC. The chain recombines TRBV25-1 with TRBJ1-2; D gene unclear. The CDR3 runs 16 residues. CDR1 is MGHDK and CDR2 is SYGVNS in the germline V gene. V was trimmed by 6 bases and J by 4 bases, leaving 21 bases between them.

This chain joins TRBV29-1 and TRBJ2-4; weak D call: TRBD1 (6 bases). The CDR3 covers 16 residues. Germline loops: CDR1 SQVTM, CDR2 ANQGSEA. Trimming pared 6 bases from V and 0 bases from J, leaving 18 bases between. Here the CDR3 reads CSVTNNRVLAKNIQYF. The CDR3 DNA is TGCAGCGTCACAAATAACAGGGTTTTAGCCAAAAACATTCAGTACTTC.

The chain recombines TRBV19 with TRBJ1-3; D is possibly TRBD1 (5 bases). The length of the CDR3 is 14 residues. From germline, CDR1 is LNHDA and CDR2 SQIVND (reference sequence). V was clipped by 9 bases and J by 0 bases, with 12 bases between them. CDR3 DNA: TGTGCCAGCCGCGACAGAAGCTCTGGAAACACCATATATTTT. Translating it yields CASRDRSSGNTIYF.

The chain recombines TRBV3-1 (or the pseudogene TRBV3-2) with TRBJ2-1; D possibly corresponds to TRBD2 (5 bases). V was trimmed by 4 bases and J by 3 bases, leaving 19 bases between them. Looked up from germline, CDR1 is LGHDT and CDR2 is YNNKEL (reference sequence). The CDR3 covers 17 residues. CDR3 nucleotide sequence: TGTGCCAGCAGCCCGCCCCCTGGGGAGCTACTCTACAATGAGCAGTTCTTC. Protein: CASSPPPGELLYNEQFF.

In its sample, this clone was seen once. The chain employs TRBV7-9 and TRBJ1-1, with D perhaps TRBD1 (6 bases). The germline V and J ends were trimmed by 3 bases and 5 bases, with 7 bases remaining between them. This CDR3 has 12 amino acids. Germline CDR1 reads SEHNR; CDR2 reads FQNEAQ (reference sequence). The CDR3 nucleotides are TGTGCCAGCAGCTTGACAGGTACTGAAGCTTTCTTT. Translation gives CASSLTGTEAFF.

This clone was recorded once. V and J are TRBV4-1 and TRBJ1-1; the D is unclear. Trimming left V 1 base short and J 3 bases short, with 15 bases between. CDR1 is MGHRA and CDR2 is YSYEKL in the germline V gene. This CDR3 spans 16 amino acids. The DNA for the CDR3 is TGCGCCAGCAGCCAAGCCCCGAATTCGAGGGACACTGAAGCTTTCTTT. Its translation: CASSQAPNSRDTEAFF.

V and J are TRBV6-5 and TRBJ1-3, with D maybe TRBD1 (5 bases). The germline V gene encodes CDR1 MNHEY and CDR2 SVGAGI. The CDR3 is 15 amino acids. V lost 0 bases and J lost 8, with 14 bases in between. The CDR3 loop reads CASSYSGQGGYTIYF. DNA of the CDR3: TGTGCCAGCAGTTACTCGGGTCAGGGAGGGTACACCATATATTTT.

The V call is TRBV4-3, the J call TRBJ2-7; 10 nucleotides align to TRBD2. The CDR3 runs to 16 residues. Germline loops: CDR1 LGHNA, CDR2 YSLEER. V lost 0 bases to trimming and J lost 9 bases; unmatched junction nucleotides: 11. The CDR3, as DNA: TGCGCCAGCAGCCAAGATAGTTTGGCTAGCGGGGGAGTGCAGTACTTC. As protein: CASSQDSLASGGVQYF.

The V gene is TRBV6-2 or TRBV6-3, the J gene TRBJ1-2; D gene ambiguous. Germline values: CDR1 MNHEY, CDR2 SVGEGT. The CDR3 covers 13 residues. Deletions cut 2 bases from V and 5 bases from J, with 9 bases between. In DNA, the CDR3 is TGTGCCAGCAGTTACAATGAGAAGTATGGCTACACCTTC. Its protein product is CASSYNEKYGYTF.

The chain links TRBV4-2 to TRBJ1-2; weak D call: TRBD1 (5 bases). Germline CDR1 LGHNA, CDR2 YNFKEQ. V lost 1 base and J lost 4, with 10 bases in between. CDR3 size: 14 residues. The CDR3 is CASSQVGQSYGYTF. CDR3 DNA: TGTGCCAGCAGCCAAGTGGGGCAATCCTATGGCTACACCTTC.